Each of the 28 T cell receptor beta chains below was sequenced from the same sample in a study of T cell responses to AZD1222 COVID-19 vaccine. Clones were read by immunoSEQ multiplex PCR, and TCRdb kept only the in-frame ones, dropping some. The sample consists of 90,000 to 100,000 clones, 85% to 90% of them appearing once. The specimen comprised peripheral blood, sampled on day 0 of AZD1222 vaccination. The origin of the receptors is an adult in good health.

This chain connects TRBV13 to TRBJ1-5, with 7 bases aligning to TRBD1. The CDR3 is 16 amino acids. Germline V CDR1 and CDR2: PRHDT, FYEKMQ (reference sequence). Unmatched junction bases numbered 12, after V lost 5 bases and J lost 5 bases. CDR3 residues: CASSPIPTGEDQPQHF. CDR3 in DNA: TGTGCCAGCAGCCCAATCCCTACAGGGGAGGATCAGCCCCAGCATTTT.

The chain recombines TRBV7-2 with TRBJ2-2; D is unclear. The CDR3 extends over 12 amino acids. V shed 6 bases and J shed 4 bases, with 6 bases lying between them. CDR1 and CDR2 (germline): SGHTA, FQGNSA. CDR3 loop: CASRYATGELFF. DNA of the CDR3: TGTGCCAGCAGATACGCCACCGGGGAGCTGTTTTTT.

V and J are TRBV20-1 and TRBJ1-6; tentatively, D is TRBD1 (5 bases). There are 13 residues in the CDR3. Germline V gene lookup returns CDR1 DFQATT and CDR2 SNEGSKA (reference sequence). V lost 3 bases, J lost 10 bases, and 13 bases lay in between. Here the CDR3 reads CSASPRVGSPLHF. The CDR3 DNA sequence: TGCAGTGCTAGTCCCAGGGTCGGGTCACCCCTCCACTTT.

The chain employs TRBV13 and TRBJ1-3; perhaps TRBD1 as D (5 bases). V was cut by 6 bases and J by 4 bases, with 7 bases left in between. There are 12 residues in the CDR3. CDR1 and CDR2 (germline): PRHDT, FYEKMQ (reference sequence). As DNA, the CDR3 is TGTGCCAGCAGATACAGGGGAAACACCATATATTTT. It encodes CASRYRGNTIYF.

V usage is TRBV6-5 and J usage is TRBJ2-7; D call uncertain. Between the trimmed V and J ends, which lost 0 bases and 6 bases, there was a span of 6 bases. The CDR3 has 12 residues. CDR1 is MNHEY and CDR2 is SVGAGI in the germline V gene. CDR3 sequence: CASSYSRTEQYF. The CDR3 DNA follows: TGTGCCAGCAGTTACTCTAGAACCGAGCAGTACTTC.

The chain recombines TRBV5-4 with TRBJ2-1, with D perhaps TRBD1 or TRBD2 (5 bases each). Germline-derived CDR1 and CDR2 are SGHNT and YYREEE (reference sequence). The CDR3 sequence is 14 residues long. Trimming took 0 bases from V and 4 from J, leaving 8 bases between them. The CDR3, as DNA: TGTGCCAGCAGCTTGGGGGACGGGTACAATGAGCAGTTCTTC. This codes for CASSLGDGYNEQFF.

The chain joins TRBV18 to TRBJ1-4; D not certain. CDR1 KGHSH and CDR2 LQKENI come from the germline V gene. The CDR3 runs 14 residues. V lost 1 base, J lost 0 bases, and 3 bases lay in between. CDR3 amino acids: CASSPQSTNEKLFF. The CDR3 DNA reads as TGTGCCAGCTCACCACAGTCAACTAATGAAAAACTGTTTTTT.

The gene calls are TRBV5-6 and TRBJ2-1, with D tentatively TRBD1 (6 bases). Germline CDR1 SGHDT, CDR2 YYEEEE. The CDR3 spans 16 residues. V shed 3 bases and J shed 2 bases, with 15 bases lying between them. The CDR3 nucleotides are TGTGCCAGCAGCTCGGTAAGGGGGTCCGCCTACAATGAGCAGTTCTTC. Its translation is CASSSVRGSAYNEQFF.

The chain links TRBV7-9 to TRBJ1-5; the D is unclear. Germline V CDR1 and CDR2: SEHNR, FQNEAQ (reference sequence). V was pared by 6 bases and J by 1 base, with 13 bases between. The CDR3 runs 15 residues. CDR3 nucleotide sequence: TGTGCCAGCAGTCCTGACGGTCCCAGCAATCAGCCCCAGCATTTT. It codes for CASSPDGPSNQPQHF.

The chain is built from TRBV3-1 (or the pseudogene TRBV3-2) and TRBJ1-1, with 7 bases that match TRBD1. The CDR3 extends over 12 amino acids. Looked up from germline, CDR1 is LGHDT and CDR2 is YNNKEL (reference sequence). Trimming removed 2 bases from V and 10 bases from J; junction bases left unmatched: 4. CDR3: CASSQSRGRAFF. CDR3 bases: TGTGCCAGCAGCCAATCCAGGGGGAGAGCTTTCTTT.

The V and J genes are TRBV7-9 and TRBJ2-7, with TRBD2 matching 9 bases. The CDR3 has 16 amino acids. Germline V gene data show CDR1 as SEHNR and CDR2 as FQNEAQ (reference sequence). V was clipped by 4 bases and J by 0 bases; unmatched bases: 7. CDR3 DNA sequence: TGTGCCAGCAGCTGGGGCCGGGGACTAGCCTCCTACGAGCAGTACTTC. It specifies CASSWGRGLASYEQYF.

The V call is TRBV7-9, the J call TRBJ2-3; 8 bases agree with TRBD1. CDR1 and CDR2 from the germline V gene are SEHNR and FQNEAQ (reference sequence). CDR3 length equals 17 residues. J lost 5 bases, V lost 5 bases, and 15 bases had no gene match. The CDR3 nucleotides read TGTGCCAGCAGCGCCCCCGGGACAGGCGTTTATTTAGATACGCAGTATTTT. It translates to CASSAPGTGVYLDTQYF.

About this clone: Compared with germline, one end of the junction differs, possibly owing to a read error. The V gene is TRBV7-9, the J gene TRBJ2-1; TRBD1 matches at 11 bases. Germline V lookup: CDR1 SEHNR, CDR2 FQNEAQ (reference sequence). The CDR3 consists of 12 residues. CDR3 nucleotide sequence: TGTGCCAGCAGCTTAGCGCAGGGACAGGGGGTCTTC. Residues: CASSLAQGQGVF.

The chain is built from TRBV28 and TRBJ2-7, with 8 bases fitting TRBD2. In germline, CDR1 is MDHEN, CDR2 SYDVKM. J was trimmed by 4 bases and V by 6 bases; bases with no gene match: 14. This CDR3 region has 16 residues. CDR3 coding DNA: TGTGCCAGCAGGGGTACCTATTGGACTAGCCGGTACGAGCAGTACTTC. This gives the protein CASRGTYWTSRYEQYF.

Concerning this clone itself: An end of the junction differs from the germline gene, which may be a read error. The chain uses TRBV6-1 and TRBJ1-3; tentative D call: TRBD1 (6 bases). In germline, CDR1 is MNHNS, CDR2 SASEGT. This CDR3 comprises 18 residues. The CDR3 here is CASREDSVGTHSGNTIYF. The DNA for the CDR3 is TGTGCCAGCAGGGAAGACAGCGTAGGGACACACTCTGGAAACACCATATATTTT.

The V call is TRBV12-3 or TRBV12-4, the J call TRBJ2-7, with D perhaps matching TRBD1 (5 bases). The CDR3 has 13 amino acids. The ends were cut back, 2 bases at V and 2 bases at J, with 7 bases in the middle. The CDR3 DNA reads TGTGCCAGCAGTTTATCAGGGCCCTACGAGCAGTACTTC. It yields the protein CASSLSGPYEQYF.

Comment on this clone: The same CDR3 is also encoded by other DNA sequences in this sample. The rearrangement joins TRBV9 to TRBJ2-3; 7 positions agree with TRBD2. This CDR3 has 14 residues. V lost 0 bases and J lost 3; bases outside the gene matches: 1. Per germline, CDR1 SGDLS and CDR2 YYNGEE. The CDR3, as DNA: TGTGCCAGCAGCGTAGTGGGGGGGACAGATACGCAGTATTTT. Protein product: CASSVVGGTDTQYF.

The CDR3 DNA follows: TGTGCCAGCAGTCATGGACACAATGAGCAGTTCTTC. It is translated as CASSHGHNEQFF. The genes are TRBV27 and TRBJ2-1, with D uncertain. The germline gives CDR1 MNHEY, CDR2 SMNVEV (reference sequence). V dropped 5 bases and J dropped 5 bases, with 7 bases sitting between them. This CDR3 has 12 amino acids.

The genes are TRBV5-1 and TRBJ1-4, with a tentative D call TRBD1 (5 bases). Trimming removed 3 bases from V and 2 bases from J, with 8 bases in between. The CDR3 runs 14 residues. In germline, CDR1 is SGHRS, CDR2 YFSETQ. CDR3 amino acids: CASSSAGTNEKLFF. DNA for the CDR3: TGCGCCAGCAGCTCGGCAGGGACTAATGAAAAACTGTTTTTT.

The rearrangement uses TRBV11-2 and TRBJ1-2; no definite D call. CDR3 size: 14 residues. The V end lost 1 base, the J end lost 0 bases, and 6 bases lay between the germline ends. Germline V gene sequence: CDR1 SGHAT, CDR2 FQNNGV. CDR3: CASSLAVSNYGYTF. DNA of the CDR3: TGTGCCAGCAGCTTAGCTGTGTCTAACTATGGCTACACCTTC.

V and J are TRBV3-1 (or the pseudogene TRBV3-2) and TRBJ1-4; a weak D match, TRBD1 (6 bases). CDR1 LGHDT and CDR2 YNNKEL come from the germline V gene (reference sequence). V lost 4 bases to trimming and J lost 4 bases, with 16 bases between them. The CDR3 has 16 amino acids. The DNA for the CDR3 is TGTGCCAGCAGCCGCTCCGCCAGGGGCATTAATGAAAAACTGTTTTTT. As protein: CASSRSARGINEKLFF.

J is TRBJ2-7 and V is TRBV6-5, with a possible D match to TRBD2 (6 bases). V lost 4 bases and J 1 base, leaving 14 bases between the germline ends. The CDR3 runs to 15 residues. Germline V CDR1 and CDR2: MNHEY, SVGAGI. In DNA form, the CDR3 reads TGTGCCAGCAGTTTATCCGGGGGAGCATCCTACGAGCAGTACTTC. Translation gives CASSLSGGASYEQYF.

This chain joins TRBV7-2 and TRBJ1-6, with D unresolved. The V end was cut by 5 bases, the J end by 1 base, with 12 bases between. This CDR3 has 16 residues. Germline-derived CDR1 and CDR2 are SGHTA and FQGNSA. The CDR3 reads CASSPAAGSYNSPLHF. The CDR3 DNA reads as TGTGCCAGCAGCCCCGCCGCGGGTTCCTATAATTCACCCCTCCACTTT.

V usage is TRBV30 and J usage is TRBJ2-1, with D unresolved. With 4 bases removed from V and 1 base from J, the gap between germline ends came to 8 bases. CDR3 length equals 13 residues. Germline CDR1 GTSNPN, CDR2 SVGIG (reference sequence). DNA of the CDR3: TGTGCCTGGACGGCGGCGTCCTACAATGAGCAGTTCTTC. It yields the protein CAWTAASYNEQFF.

This rearrangement joins TRBV19 to TRBJ1-5; the D is unclear. The CDR3 length is 11 residues. The germline CDR1 and CDR2 sequences are LNHDA and SQIVND (reference sequence). The V end was cut by 8 bases, the J end by 9 bases, with 11 bases between. The CDR3 region is CASSLLGPQHF. CDR3 sequence (DNA): TGTGCCAGTTCTCTCCTTGGGCCCCAGCATTTT.

The chain uses TRBV2 and TRBJ1-2; unclear D gene. Germline assignment: CDR1 SNHLY and CDR2 FYNNEI. With 6 bases removed from V and 7 bases from J, the gap between germline ends came to 15 bases. The CDR3 extends over 13 amino acids. In DNA, the CDR3 is TGTGCCAGCAGCCCCGGGCCTCGGTTTGGCTACACCTTC. It codes for CASSPGPRFGYTF.

J is TRBJ2-7 and V is TRBV9; D possibly corresponds to TRBD1 (5 bases). This CDR3 region has 15 residues. Germline CDR1 and CDR2: SGDLS and YYNGEE. The V gene lost 0 bases and the J gene lost 7 bases, with 17 bases spanning the gap. CDR3 in amino acids: CASSVGEQASWEQYF. The DNA for the CDR3 is TGTGCCAGCAGCGTAGGGGAACAGGCCAGTTGGGAGCAGTACTTC.

This clone appeared a few times. V usage is TRBV19 and J usage is TRBJ2-1; tentatively, D is TRBD1 or TRBD2 (5 bases each). Trimming took 11 bases from V and 0 from J, leaving 23 bases between them. Germline values: CDR1 LNHDA, CDR2 SQIVND (reference sequence). The CDR3 extends over 17 amino acids. Here the CDR3 reads CAVARGPDIASYNEQFF. The CDR3 DNA reads as TGTGCCGTTGCCCGGGGACCCGATATCGCCTCCTACAATGAGCAGTTCTTC.